These 18 T cell receptor beta chains were all obtained from the same sample, sequenced in a study of blood T cell repertoires in COVID-19. Sequencing was performed with immunoSEQ multiplex PCR; in TCRdb, only in-frame clones are kept and a portion is missing. The repertoire holds 130,000 to 150,000 clones, with about 87% as singletons. Material for sequencing was peripheral blood. The origin of the receptors is a woman aged 50 to 60 with acute or convalescent COVID-19.

The rearrangement joins TRBV6-5 to TRBJ1-5; no clear D. Germline lookup yields CDR1 MNHEY and CDR2 SVGAGI. The CDR3 sequence is 13 residues long. Trimming removed 6 bases from V and 0 bases from J, with 6 bases in between. The CDR3 sequence is CASRGSSNQPQHF. The CDR3 coding sequence is TGTGCCAGCAGGGGCAGTAGCAATCAGCCCCAGCATTTT.

The chain employs TRBV27 and TRBJ1-2, with D possibly being TRBD1 (5 bases). Looked up from germline, CDR1 is MNHEY and CDR2 is SMNVEV (reference sequence). V lost 9 bases, J lost 8 bases, and 25 bases lay in between. The length of the CDR3 is 15 residues. The CDR3 region has the DNA TGTGCCAGTATTTCAGGGACTTCTCGACGGAAGGGCTACACCTTC. Translating gives CASISGTSRRKGYTF.

The chain couples TRBV27 to TRBJ1-4, with TRBD1 matching 9 bases. The CDR3 contains 14 residues. The germline gives CDR1 MNHEY, CDR2 SMNVEV (reference sequence). V gave up 3 bases and J gave up 6 bases; unmatched junction bases: 2. CDR3: CASSFWTGDEKLFF. The CDR3 DNA reads TGTGCCAGCAGTTTTTGGACAGGGGATGAAAAACTGTTTTTT.

V usage is TRBV5-1 and J usage is TRBJ2-2; D call uncertain. V dropped 6 bases and J dropped 2 bases, with 14 bases sitting between them. Germline V gene sequence: CDR1 SGHRS, CDR2 YFSETQ. CDR3 length: 15 residues. As DNA, the CDR3 is TGCGCCAGCATCAGCTCCGGAGATAACACCGGGGAGCTGTTTTTT. Translated: CASISSGDNTGELFF.

The chain uses TRBV7-8 and TRBJ2-2; TRBD1 agrees at 9 bases. This CDR3 comprises 15 residues. V gave up 4 bases and J gave up 4 bases; unmatched junction bases: 4. The V gene's germline CDR1 is SGHVS and CDR2 FQNEAQ. DNA of the CDR3: TGTGCCAGCAGCTCTTCGACAGGGGGCACCGGGGAGCTGTTTTTT. Translated, it gives CASSSSTGGTGELFF.

The chain recombines TRBV19 with TRBJ2-7, with TRBD1 identical over 7 bases. Trimming removed 0 bases from V and 4 bases from J; junction bases left unmatched: 6. The CDR3 length is 15 residues. The V gene's germline CDR1 is LNHDA and CDR2 SQIVND (reference sequence). The CDR3 is CASSIEPGQIYEQYF. The CDR3 DNA is TGTGCCAGTAGTATAGAGCCGGGACAGATTTACGAGCAGTACTTC. Full variable domain (rest looked up from reference TRBV19 and TRBJ2-7): DGGITQSPKYLFRKEGQNVTLSCEQNLNHDAMYWYRQDPGQGLRLIYYSQIVNDFQKGDIAEGYSVSREKKESFPLTVTSAQKNPTAFYLCASSIEPGQIYEQYFGPGTRLTVT.

This chain connects TRBV5-1 to TRBJ2-2; 8 bases are shared with TRBD1. V gave up 1 base and J gave up 7 bases; unmatched junction bases: 6. Germline CDR1 SGHRS, CDR2 YFSETQ. The CDR3 covers 15 residues. CDR3: CASSLRTGQGGELFF. In DNA form, the CDR3 reads TGCGCCAGCAGCTTGCGGACAGGGCAGGGCGGGGAGCTGTTTTTT.

V gene TRBV6-1 combines with J gene TRBJ1-5, with TRBD1 matching over 8 bases. With 2 bases clipped from V and 7 bases from J, the junction kept 4 bases outside the gene matches. CDR3 length: 14 amino acids. The germline CDR1 and CDR2 sequences are MNHNS and SASEGT. For the CDR3, the DNA is TGTGCCAGCAGTGAACAGGGGGCTCGACAGCCCCAGCATTTT. Amino acid sequence: CASSEQGARQPQHF.

The genes are TRBV4-1 and TRBJ2-7, with D tentatively TRBD2 (5 bases). There are 15 residues in the CDR3. V lost 0 bases and J 1 base, leaving 10 bases between the germline ends. In germline, CDR1 is MGHRA, CDR2 YSYEKL. The CDR3 DNA sequence: TGCGCCAGCAGCCAAGATCGAGCGGATTCCTACGAGCAGTACTTC. Translating gives CASSQDRADSYEQYF.

The table lists this clone with a few counts. The V call is TRBV2, the J call TRBJ1-2; TRBD1 matches 10 bases. Trimming at V came to 6 bases and at J to 3 bases, leaving 4 bases not matched to a gene. This CDR3 comprises 14 residues. CDR1 and CDR2 (germline): SNHLY, FYNNEI. The CDR3: CASRSTGGDYGYTF. The CDR3 nucleotides read TGTGCCAGCAGATCGACAGGGGGCGACTATGGCTACACCTTC.

This chain uses TRBV9 with TRBJ1-5; TRBD1 matches 7 bases. The CDR3 is made up of 16 amino acids. The junction had 10 bases not matched to a gene; V was cut back by 4 bases and J by 3 bases. Looked up from germline, CDR1 is SGDLS and CDR2 is YYNGEE. The DNA for the CDR3 is TGTGCCAGCAGCACCCGACCGACAGGGAACAATCAGCCCCAGCATTTT. Protein sequence: CASSTRPTGNNQPQHF.

V usage is TRBV5-1 and J usage is TRBJ1-1; D may be TRBD1 (6 bases). V shed 4 bases and J shed 2 bases, with 18 bases lying between them. In germline, CDR1 is SGHRS, CDR2 YFSETQ. There are 16 residues in the CDR3. CDR3 coding DNA: TGCGCCAGCAGCGGGGGGGCGGGACACCTAAACACTGAAGCTTTCTTT. Protein: CASSGGAGHLNTEAFF.

The V call is TRBV29-1, the J call TRBJ2-7; 12 bases match TRBD2. With 0 bases clipped from V and 4 bases from J, the junction kept 10 bases outside the gene matches. The germline CDR1 and CDR2 sequences are SQVTM and ANQGSEA. CDR3 size: 17 residues. CDR3: CSVEEGGGLAGYYEQYF. The CDR3 DNA reads TGCAGCGTTGAAGAAGGAGGGGGACTAGCGGGTTATTACGAGCAGTACTTC.

This chain uses TRBV18 with TRBJ2-7; tentative D call: TRBD1 (5 bases). The V end was cut by 3 bases, the J end by 3 bases, with 15 bases between. Per the germline V gene, CDR1 is KGHSH and CDR2 is LQKENI. The CDR3 is 15 residues long. The CDR3 loop reads CASSPPGLGVYEQYF. As DNA, the CDR3 is TGTGCCAGCTCACCTCCGGGCCTAGGGGTCTACGAGCAGTACTTC.

The chain joins TRBV10-1 to TRBJ2-1, with a possible D match to TRBD2 (5 bases). The germline CDR1 and CDR2 sequences are WNHNN and SYGVQD (reference sequence). V gave up 7 bases and J gave up 8 bases, with 15 bases separating them. This CDR3 contains 13 residues. The CDR3 protein is CASNNQPGYEQFF. The CDR3 DNA sequence: TGCGCCAGCAACAATCAACCGGGATATGAGCAGTTCTTC.

This clone was seen more than once but under ten times. The chain joins TRBV2 to TRBJ1-2; D unclear. The CDR3 covers 15 residues. The germline V and J ends were trimmed by 2 bases and 4 bases, with 14 bases remaining between them. Germline V lookup: CDR1 SNHLY, CDR2 FYNNEI. This CDR3 reads CASSETRPRGYGYTF. The CDR3 region has the DNA TGTGCCAGCAGTGAAACCAGGCCTCGGGGCTATGGCTACACCTTC.

The rearrangement joins TRBV4-1 to TRBJ1-3; maybe TRBD1 (6 bases). Germline V lookup: CDR1 MGHRA, CDR2 YSYEKL. The CDR3 spans 14 residues. The ends were cut back, 3 bases at V and 1 base at J, with 7 bases in the middle. The CDR3 coding sequence is TGCGCCAGCAGCCAGGGGGCGTCTGGAAACACCATATATTTT. Protein: CASSQGASGNTIYF.

CDR3 nucleotides: TGTGCCAGCAGCGTAGGACTAGCGGCGTACAATGAGCAGTTCTTC. This sequence encodes CASSVGLAAYNEQFF. The rearrangement links TRBV9 to TRBJ2-1, with TRBD2 identical over 9 bases. Germline-derived CDR1 and CDR2 are SGDLS and YYNGEE. This CDR3 region has 15 residues. J was trimmed by 4 bases and V by 0 bases; bases with no gene match: 2.